The clone carrying this TCR beta chain appeared many times. Certain patients were not enrolled. These were patients with other autoimmune diseases, uncontrolled infections, pregnancy or lactation. Clinical symptoms and serum thyroxine were used for diagnosis; TRAb, thyroid ultrasound and orbital computed tomography were also relied on. Isolation of PBMCs was performed using 9 to 10 ml of fresh peripheral blood. These data belong to a study of Graves' ophthalmopathy and Graves' hyperthyroidism. Germline lookup yields CDR1 LNHNV and CDR2 YYDKDF (reference sequence). This CDR3 is built from 16 residues. J gave up 1 base and V 0 bases, and 2 bases lay outside the gene matches. Transcripts of RNA were the source for amplifying TCR beta CDR3 regions. A first-round RT-PCR used HTBI primers, followed by a second-round multiplex PCR. TCRdb ran MiXCR on the multiplex PCR reads and lists one entry per CDR3 protein. The sample yields around 470,000 distinct CDR3 sequences, roughly 14% seen once.

The receptor comes from a woman in her thirties with Graves' ophthalmopathy. Sample: blood. The chain combines TRBV15 with TRBJ1-2; 10 bases agree with TRBD1. CDR3 bases: TGTGCCACCAGCAGAGAAGGGACAGGGGTTAACTATGGCTACACCTTC. It yields the protein CATSREGTGVNYGYTF.